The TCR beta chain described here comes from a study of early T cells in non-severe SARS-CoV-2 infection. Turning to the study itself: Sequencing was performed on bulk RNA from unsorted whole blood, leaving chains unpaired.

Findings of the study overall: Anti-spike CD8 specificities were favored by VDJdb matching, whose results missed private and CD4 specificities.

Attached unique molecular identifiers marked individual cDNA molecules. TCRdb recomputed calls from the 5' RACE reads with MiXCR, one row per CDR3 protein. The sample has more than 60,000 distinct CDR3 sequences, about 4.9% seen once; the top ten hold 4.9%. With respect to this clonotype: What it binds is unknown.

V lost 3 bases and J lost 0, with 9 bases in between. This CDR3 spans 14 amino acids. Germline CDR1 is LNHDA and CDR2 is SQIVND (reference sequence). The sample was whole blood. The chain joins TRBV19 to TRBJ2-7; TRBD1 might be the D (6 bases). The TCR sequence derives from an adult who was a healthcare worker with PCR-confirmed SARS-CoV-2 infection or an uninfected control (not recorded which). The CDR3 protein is CASSIVDSSYEQYF. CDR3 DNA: TGTGCCAGTAGTATTGTGGACAGCTCCTACGAGCAGTACTTC.